This entry lists 18 T cell receptor beta chains sequenced from one sample in a study of CXCR3-negative and CXCR3-positive naive CD8 T cells. Overall study results and limits: A higher hydrophobicity marked the TRB CDR3s of CXCR3-positive naive cells versus CXCR3-negative naive cells.

These receptors lack a known antigen. It was by 5' RACE with UMI labels that the TRB cDNA libraries were prepared. TCRdb re-called the 5' RACE reads; one entry per CDR3 protein, DNA not given. The repertoire table contains 75,000 to 100,000 distinct CDR3 sequences. The specimen sequenced was naive CXCR3+ CD8+ T cells from blood. Subset reported: CD45RO-CCR7+CD27+CD95- naive CD8+ T cells expressing CXCR3 (TNR3+). The receptor source for this set is a human donor in good health. Some clones in this sample may be carry-over from other donors' samples.

This rearrangement joins TRBV4-3 to TRBJ1-2; the TRBD1 assignment by TCRdb is unverifiable without DNA. CDR1 LGHNA and CDR2 YSLEER come from the germline V gene. The CDR3 runs to 15 residues. The CDR3 loop reads CASSLVDRAEYGYTF.

The rearrangement uses TRBV27 and TRBJ2-7; TCRdb lists TRBD1, though no DNA is available to test this call. Germline V gene lookup returns CDR1 MNHEY and CDR2 SMNVEV (reference sequence). This CDR3 region has 15 residues. This chain's CDR3 is CASSSRQGAKYEQYF.

The chain carries TRBV4-2 and TRBJ2-7; the TRBD1 assignment by TCRdb is unverifiable without DNA. Germline loops: CDR1 LGHNA, CDR2 YNFKEQ. The length of the CDR3 is 16 residues. The CDR3 loop reads CASSQSQTGGQYEQYF.

V is TRBV29-1 and J is TRBJ2-6. Germline V gives CDR1 SQVTM, CDR2 ANQGSEA. The CDR3 runs to 15 residues. The CDR3 loop is CSVVGLESGANVLTF.

The genes are TRBV11-2 and TRBJ2-2; TCRdb returns TRBD1, unconfirmable since there is no DNA. CDR1 and CDR2 from the germline V gene are SGHAT and FQNNGV. This CDR3 is built from 15 residues. CDR3 region: CASSLVQGGAGELFF.

This chain joins TRBV7-3 and TRBJ1-1; the D call from TCRdb, TRBD1, cannot be confirmed without DNA. Germline CDR1 and CDR2: SGHTA and FQGTGA. The CDR3 has 17 amino acids. CDR3 region: CASSQIGPGQGASEAFF. Looking up the rest from reference TRBV7-3 and TRBJ1-1 gives the full variable domain: GAGVSQTPSNKVTEKGKYVELRCDPISGHTALYWYRQSLGQGPEFLIYFQGTGAADDSGLPNDRFFAVRPEGSVSTLKIQRTERGDSAVYLCASSQIGPGQGASEAFFGQGTRLTVV.

CDR3 sequence reads: CATSSDRGTNTGELFF. The chain links TRBV15 to TRBJ2-2; the D call from TCRdb, TRBD1, cannot be confirmed without DNA. Germline V gives CDR1 LNHNV, CDR2 YYDKDF (reference sequence). The CDR3 is made up of 16 amino acids.

This chain joins TRBV6-2 or TRBV6-3 and TRBJ2-7. Germline loops: CDR1 MNHEY, CDR2 SVGEGT. This CDR3 is 15 amino acids long. The CDR3 is CASSYAITEDYEQYF.

The CDR3: CASSLTGGGDEQYF. The V gene is TRBV7-3, the J gene TRBJ2-7; TCRdb designates TRBD2, a call that cannot be tested without DNA. The CDR3 runs to 14 residues. The germline gives CDR1 SGHTA, CDR2 FQGTGA.

The chain links TRBV28 to TRBJ1-1. The germline V gene has CDR1 MDHEN and CDR2 SYDVKM. This CDR3 is built from 13 residues. CDR3: CASSFISGTEAFF.

The chain joins TRBV6-5 to TRBJ2-6. From germline, CDR1 is MNHEY and CDR2 SVGAGI. The CDR3 sequence is 18 residues long. Here the CDR3 reads CASSYNVGPSSGANVLTF.

The chain employs TRBV14 and TRBJ2-7. Germline assignment: CDR1 SGHDN and CDR2 FVKESK. This CDR3 contains 15 residues. CDR3 amino acids: CASSQVSGILYEQYF. Full variable domain (outside the CDR3, taken from reference TRBV14 and TRBJ2-7): EAGVTQFPSHSVIEKGQTVTLRCDPISGHDNLYWYRRVMGKEIKFLLHFVKESKQDESGMPNNRFLAERTGGTYSTLKVQPAELEDSGVYFCASSQVSGILYEQYFGPGTRLTVT.

The V call is TRBV4-2, the J call TRBJ2-5; the TCRdb call, TRBD2, lacks DNA for checking. The CDR3 loop spans 18 amino acids. Per the germline V gene, CDR1 is LGHNA and CDR2 is YNFKEQ. The CDR3 sequence is CASSQGGPSGGAAETQYF.

This chain uses TRBV29-1 with TRBJ2-3; absent DNA, TCRdb's TRBD2 call cannot be checked. Germline V gives CDR1 SQVTM, CDR2 ANQGSEA. The CDR3 covers 16 residues. This CDR3 is CSVRAGGPSPRDTQYF.

The rearrangement links TRBV7-2 to TRBJ2-7; no DNA is available, so the TRBD2 call from TCRdb remains unchecked. Per germline, CDR1 SGHTA and CDR2 FQGNSA. CDR3 length: 17 residues. The CDR3 loop reads CASSKYSGIHPLGEQYF.

The rearrangement joins TRBV12-3 or TRBV12-4 to TRBJ1-1; TCRdb selects TRBD1, and the lack of DNA leaves this call unchecked. The CDR3 length is 14 residues. CDR3 loop: CASSAGGGLTEAFF.

The chain uses TRBV14 and TRBJ2-1. The germline V gene encodes CDR1 SGHDN and CDR2 FVKESK. The CDR3 is 13 residues long. This CDR3 reads CASSHGLFNEQFF.

The CDR3 loop reads CSADPRQGRAYNEQFF. The chain uses TRBV29-1 and TRBJ2-1; TCRdb indicates TRBD1, and absent DNA this call remains unverified. The CDR3 consists of 16 residues. CDR1 is SQVTM, CDR2 ANQGSEA, per germline.